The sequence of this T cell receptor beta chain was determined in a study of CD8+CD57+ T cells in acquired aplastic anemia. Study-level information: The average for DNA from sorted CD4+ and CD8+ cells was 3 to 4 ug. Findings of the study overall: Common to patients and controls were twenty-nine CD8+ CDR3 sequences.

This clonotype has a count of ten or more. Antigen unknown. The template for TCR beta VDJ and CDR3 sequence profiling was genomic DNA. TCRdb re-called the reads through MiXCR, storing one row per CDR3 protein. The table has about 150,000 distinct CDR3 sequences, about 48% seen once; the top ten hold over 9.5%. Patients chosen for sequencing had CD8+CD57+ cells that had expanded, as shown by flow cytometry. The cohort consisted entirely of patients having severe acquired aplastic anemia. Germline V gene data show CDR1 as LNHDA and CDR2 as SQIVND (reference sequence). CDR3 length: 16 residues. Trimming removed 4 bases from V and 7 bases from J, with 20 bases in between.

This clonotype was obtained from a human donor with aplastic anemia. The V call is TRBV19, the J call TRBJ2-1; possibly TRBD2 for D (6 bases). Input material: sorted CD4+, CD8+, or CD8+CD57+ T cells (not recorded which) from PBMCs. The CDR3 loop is CASSTGGDSGVNEQFF. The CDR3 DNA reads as TGTGCCAGTAGTACCGGGGGAGATTCAGGAGTGAATGAGCAGTTCTTC.